Listed below are T cell receptor beta chains from one sample, sequenced in a study of vaccination effects on CD4 cells after COVID-19. Their antigens remain unidentified. Profiled with immunoSEQ multiplex PCR; TCRdb holds only in-frame clones, not every one. The data contain about 25,000 clones, around 69% of them singletons. The sequencing here drew on CD4+ T cells from PBMCs cultured without peptide, taken before COVID-19 vaccination. Receptor source: a human donor who received a COVID-19 vaccine. CDR3s include the opening cysteine and the closing phenylalanine or tryptophan. The order of the fields is CDR3 DNA, CDR3 protein, V gene, clone size, D gene, J gene. D genes are given only for firm matches. A row's size may be missing; if present it is once, few, many or a size class.

TGTGCCAGCAGCCCGACTAGCGGAGTCTCCTACGAGCAGTACTTC	CASSPTSGVSYEQYF	TRBV7-2	-	TRBD2	TRBJ2-7
TGTGCCAGCAGTTCCGGACAGGGAGGGTCACCCCTCCACTTT	CASSSGQGGSPLHF	TRBV6-5	-	TRBD1	TRBJ1-6
TGTGCCAGCAGTTTTTCCGGGGAGCTGTTTTTT	CASSFSGELFF	TRBV6-5	-	-	TRBJ2-2
TGTGCCAGCAGTCCTCAGAGCGGGAGGTACTACAATGAGCAGTTCTTC	CASSPQSGRYYNEQFF	TRBV6-6	-	TRBD2	TRBJ2-1
TGTGCCAGCAGCCAACAATTTAGCAGCACAGATACGCAGTATTTT	CASSQQFSSTDTQYF	TRBV5-5	-	-	TRBJ2-3
TGTGCCTGGTTCCAGCGGGACAGCTCTTCCTATGGCTACACCTTC	CAWFQRDSSSYGYTF	TRBV30	-	TRBD1	TRBJ1-2
TGTGCCAGCAGCTCGGGACAGTACCAAGAGACCCAGTACTTC	CASSSGQYQETQYF	TRBV27	once	TRBD1	TRBJ2-5
TGTGCCTGGAGTCCCCCGTGGGGGGCGCGCTCCTATAATTCACCCCTCCACTTT	CAWSPPWGARSYNSPLHF	TRBV30	-	-	TRBJ1-6
TGTGCCAGCAGTGAGGACCGAAGCTCCTACAATGAGCAGTTCTTC	CASSEDRSSYNEQFF	TRBV6-1	-	-	TRBJ2-1
TGTGCCAGCAATCAGGGGGCTGGAACTGAAGCTTTCTTT	CASNQGAGTEAFF	TRBV2	-	TRBD1	TRBJ1-1
TGTGCCAGCTTAAGACAGCTAAATCAGCCCCAGCATTTT	CASLRQLNQPQHF	TRBV2	-	-	TRBJ1-5
TGTGCCAGCAGTTATTTGGGGGGACACTCTGGAAACACCATATATTTT	CASSYLGGHSGNTIYF	TRBV6-5	-	-	TRBJ1-3
TGTGCCAGCAGCCAAGGGGCCGCCGGAAACACCATATATTTT	CASSQGAAGNTIYF	TRBV3-1/TRBV3-2	few	-	TRBJ1-3
TGCAGTGCTAATGAGGACAGGGGTTCACCCCTCCACTTT	CSANEDRGSPLHF	TRBV20-1	few	TRBD1	TRBJ1-6
TGTGCCAGCAGCCAAGAGGCCCTAGGGGGCACAGATACGCAGTATTTT	CASSQEALGGTDTQYF	TRBV4-2	-	-	TRBJ2-3
TGTGCCAGCAGCTTAGGGTATCAGCCCCAGCATTTT	CASSLGYQPQHF	TRBV7-2	few	-	TRBJ1-5
TGTGCCAGCTACGAGCAGTACTTC	CASYEQYF	TRBV6-4	-	-	TRBJ2-7
TGTGCCAGCAGCCAGGACAGTAACTATGGCTACACCTTC	CASSQDSNYGYTF	TRBV7-3	few	-	TRBJ1-2
TGTGCCAGCAGCTCCACAGGGAACAACTATGGCTACACCTTC	CASSSTGNNYGYTF	TRBV7-8	-	-	TRBJ1-2
TGTGCCAGCAGTGAGGGAGGAAGCCATGGCTACACCTTC	CASSEGGSHGYTF	TRBV6-1	-	-	TRBJ1-2
TGTGCCAGCAGTTCTCCGACACCCCACACTGAAGCTTTCTTT	CASSSPTPHTEAFF	TRBV28	-	-	TRBJ1-1
TGCGCCAGCAGCGGGGGGAGAGGGCAAGAGACCCAGTACTTC	CASSGGRGQETQYF	TRBV4-3	once	-	TRBJ2-5
TGTGCCAGCAGTTCCCGGGGGACTGTCGGGAACACTGAAGCTTTCTTT	CASSSRGTVGNTEAFF	TRBV6-5	-	-	TRBJ1-1
TGTGCCAGCAGTTACGGGTGGGGCGGGAATCAGCCCCAGCATTTT	CASSYGWGGNQPQHF	TRBV6-2/TRBV6-3	-	-	TRBJ1-5
TGTGCCAGCAGCCAAGACAGGGGGGGGTATGGCTACACCTTC	CASSQDRGGYGYTF	TRBV4-2	-	TRBD1	TRBJ1-2
TGTGCCAGCAGCTTCCAGGGGGTAGGCGAGCAGTACTTC	CASSFQGVGEQYF	TRBV7-2	-	TRBD1	TRBJ2-7
TGTGCCAGCAGTTTAAGGCAGGGGGGAGAAGCTTTCTTT	CASSLRQGGEAFF	TRBV12-3/TRBV12-4	few	TRBD1	TRBJ1-1
TGTGCCAGCAGTTACTCATGGGGGGCTTCGGGTCAGCCCCAGCATTTT	CASSYSWGASGQPQHF	TRBV6-6	once	-	TRBJ1-5
TGTGCCAGCAGCCGATGGACGTCCTACGAGCAGTACTTC	CASSRWTSYEQYF	TRBV7-8	once	-	TRBJ2-7
TGTGCCAGTAGTACCCGGTTCGAAAACACTGAAGCTTTCTTT	CASSTRFENTEAFF	TRBV19	-	-	TRBJ1-1
TGTGCCAGCAGTTTACCTCAACACTACGAGCAGTACTTC	CASSLPQHYEQYF	TRBV28	-	-	TRBJ2-7
TGTGCCAGCAGCTTTCAGGATGAAAAACTGTTTTTT	CASSFQDEKLFF	TRBV5-4	few	-	TRBJ1-4
TGTGCCAGTAGTTCGACTAGCGCGAGCACAGATACGCAGTATTTT	CASSSTSASTDTQYF	TRBV19	-	TRBD2	TRBJ2-3
TGTGCCAGCATTAAACTAGCGAGTGGATACGAGCAGTACTTC	CASIKLASGYEQYF	TRBV2	-	TRBD2	TRBJ2-7
TGTGCCAGCAGCGTAGACCCGGCCCAGCCCCAGCATTTT	CASSVDPAQPQHF	TRBV9	-	-	TRBJ1-5
TGTGCCACCAGTGACCCACCAAGGGACTATGGCTACACCTTC	CATSDPPRDYGYTF	TRBV24-1	-	-	TRBJ1-2
TGTGCCAGCAGTACCCCCCAGGGGGCTCGCGAGCAGTACTTC	CASSTPQGAREQYF	TRBV28	-	TRBD1	TRBJ2-7
TGTGCCAGCACCCCCATACGTAACTATGGCTACACCTTC	CASTPIRNYGYTF	TRBV2	once	-	TRBJ1-2
TGTGCCAGCAGTCCCCCCTCCCCCAGCTACGAGCAGTACTTC	CASSPPSPSYEQYF	TRBV6-6	-	-	TRBJ2-7
TGTGCCAGCACCCCGGGACAGGGGTATGGCTACACCTTC	CASTPGQGYGYTF	TRBV28	-	TRBD1	TRBJ1-2
TGTGCCAGCAGCGCATTCGGAGCGGGGGGTAATTCACCCCTCCACTTT	CASSAFGAGGNSPLHF	TRBV9	-	-	TRBJ1-6
TGCGCCAGCAGCTTGCAGGGTGTGGACTACGAGCAGTACTTC	CASSLQGVDYEQYF	TRBV5-1	-	-	TRBJ2-7
TGTGCCAGCAGCAGAAGCGGGGACACTGAAGCTTTCTTT	CASSRSGDTEAFF	TRBV7-8	-	-	TRBJ1-1
TGTGCCAGCTCACCATCTTCCAAACAGGGAATCAATCAGCCCCAGCATTTT	CASSPSSKQGINQPQHF	TRBV18	-	-	TRBJ1-5
TGTGCCAGCAGTTTAGAAGGTCGAAGGGGCGAGCAGTACTTC	CASSLEGRRGEQYF	TRBV28	-	-	TRBJ2-7
TGTGCCAGCAGTTACGAACACGTGAACACCGGGGAGCTGTTTTTT	CASSYEHVNTGELFF	TRBV6-5	-	-	TRBJ2-2
TGTGCCAGCAGCTTAGGTGGGACTAGCAGTTCGTACGAGCAGTACTTC	CASSLGGTSSSYEQYF	TRBV7-2	-	TRBD2	TRBJ2-7
TGTGCCTGGAGTGTAAATTCTTTGAACACTGAAGCTTTCTTT	CAWSVNSLNTEAFF	TRBV30	-	-	TRBJ1-1
TGTGCCATCAGTGAGTCCGGACAGGGGAGAACCTATAATTCACCCCTCCACTTT	CAISESGQGRTYNSPLHF	TRBV10-3	once	TRBD1	TRBJ1-6
TGTGCCACCAGTGATTCAAGGGGGGCCGGAGATACGCAGTATTTT	CATSDSRGAGDTQYF	TRBV24-1	once	-	TRBJ2-3
TGCAGTGCTAGTCTGGTGAACACCGGGGAGCTGTTTTTT	CSASLVNTGELFF	TRBV20-1	few	-	TRBJ2-2
TGTGCTAGCAGCGCTGCACCAGCGGAGACCCAGTACTTC	CASSAAPAETQYF	TRBV7-7	few	-	TRBJ2-5
TGTGCCAGCAGCTTAGTAGCAGGGGATAATGAAAAACTGTTTTTT	CASSLVAGDNEKLFF	TRBV7-2	once	-	TRBJ1-4
TGTGCCAGCAGCACCCGCGGTGTAGAGTCTAGCGGGGGCCATGAGCAGTTCTTC	CASSTRGVESSGGHEQFF	TRBV3-1/TRBV3-2	once	TRBD2	TRBJ2-1
TGTGCCAGCAGCGTAGGGCTAGCGGGGGGTACCTACAATGAGCAGTTCTTC	CASSVGLAGGTYNEQFF	TRBV9	-	TRBD2	TRBJ2-1
TGTGCCAGCAGCCCGACTGCGGACGCCAAAAACATTCAGTACTTC	CASSPTADAKNIQYF	TRBV13	few	-	TRBJ2-4